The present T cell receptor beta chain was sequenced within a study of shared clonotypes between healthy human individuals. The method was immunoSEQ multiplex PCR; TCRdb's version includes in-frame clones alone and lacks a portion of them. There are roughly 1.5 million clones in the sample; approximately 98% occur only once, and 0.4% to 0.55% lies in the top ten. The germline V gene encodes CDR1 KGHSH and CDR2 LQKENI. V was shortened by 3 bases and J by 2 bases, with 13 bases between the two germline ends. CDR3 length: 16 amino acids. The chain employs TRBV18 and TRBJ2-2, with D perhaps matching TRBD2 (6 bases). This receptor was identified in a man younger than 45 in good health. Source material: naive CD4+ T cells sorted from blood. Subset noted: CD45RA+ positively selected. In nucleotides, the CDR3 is TGTGCCAGCTCACCGCTGGGTAGCGGAAACACCGGGGAGCTGTTTTTT. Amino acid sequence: CASSPLGSGNTGELFF.